These 32 T cell receptor beta chains came from one sample sequenced in a study of cytomegalovirus exposure and HLA in healthy donors. PCR amplification relied on 60 Vbeta primers (plus 13 Jbeta primers). The table came from immunoSEQ multiplex PCR; TCRdb's copy has only in-frame clones and leaves some out. The data contain roughly 130,000 clones, around 70% of them singletons. Sequencing input: PBMCs. All receptors come from a man aged 30 to 39 in good health and CMV-seropositive.

The chain joins TRBV2 to TRBJ1-2; the match to TRBD1 covers 8 bases. There are 14 residues in the CDR3. In germline, CDR1 is SNHLY, CDR2 FYNNEI. Trimming removed 6 bases from V and 2 bases from J; junction bases left unmatched: 5. As DNA, the CDR3 is TGTGCCAGCAGAGTGACAGGGGCGAACTATGGCTACACCTTC. Amino acids: CASRVTGANYGYTF.

The V gene is TRBV4-3, the J gene TRBJ1-2; TRBD1 agrees at 9 bases. J was trimmed by 6 bases and V by 3 bases; bases with no gene match: 11. The CDR3 runs to 16 residues. The V gene's germline CDR1 is LGHNA and CDR2 YSLEER. CDR3 coding DNA: TGCGCCAGCAGCCAGGGTCCCGGGACAGGGTTGGATGGCTACACCTTC. As protein: CASSQGPGTGLDGYTF.

The V call is TRBV6-5, the J call TRBJ2-3, with TRBD2 identical over 11 bases. Germline lookup yields CDR1 MNHEY and CDR2 SVGAGI. The CDR3 is made up of 13 amino acids. The trim removed 7 bases at V and 9 bases at J, leaving 6 bases unmatched. For the CDR3, the DNA is TGTGCCAGCATAGCGGGAGGGTCTTCGACGCAGTATTTT. It encodes CASIAGGSSTQYF.

The chain uses TRBV5-6 and TRBJ1-5; D unresolved. Looked up from germline, CDR1 is SGHDT and CDR2 is YYEEEE. There are 16 residues in the CDR3. V lost 0 bases and J 3 bases, leaving 13 bases between the germline ends. In DNA form, the CDR3 reads TGTGCCAGCAGCTTGGGAGGGTATGAGAACAATCAGCCCCAGCATTTT. Its protein product is CASSLGGYENNQPQHF.

The rearrangement joins TRBV7-8 to TRBJ1-3; D may be TRBD1 (6 bases). CDR1 and CDR2 (germline): SGHVS, FQNEAQ. CDR3 length: 18 residues. V lost 5 bases to trimming and J lost 0 bases, with 20 bases between them. The CDR3 bases are TGTGCCAGCAGCCCAACAACAGGGACACACTTCTCTGGAAACACCATATATTTT. Protein: CASSPTTGTHFSGNTIYF.

The V gene is TRBV5-5, the J gene TRBJ1-5; the match to TRBD1 covers 9 bases. Germline assignment: CDR1 SGHKS and CDR2 YYEKEE (reference sequence). Trimming cost V 0 bases and J 4 bases; bases outside gene matches: 8. There are 17 residues in the CDR3. CDR3 coding DNA: TGTGCCAGCAGCTTGGCCCGGACAGGGGTTATTAATCAGCCCCAGCATTTT. Translating it yields CASSLARTGVINQPQHF.

The rearrangement uses TRBV2 and TRBJ2-5, with D perhaps TRBD1 (5 bases). Trimming pared 6 bases from V and 0 bases from J, leaving 17 bases between. This CDR3 has 16 amino acids. Per the germline V gene, CDR1 is SNHLY and CDR2 is FYNNEI. The CDR3 region is CASRPRTYSYQETQYF. The CDR3 DNA is TGTGCCAGCAGGCCGAGGACATACTCGTACCAAGAGACCCAGTACTTC.

The V call is TRBV5-1, the J call TRBJ2-7; 8 nucleotides agree with TRBD2. CDR3 length: 14 residues. CDR1 and CDR2 from the germline V gene are SGHRS and YFSETQ. J lost 3 bases, V lost 0 bases, and 2 bases had no gene match. DNA of the CDR3: TGCGCCAGCAGCTTGGCGGGAGGGATCTACGAGCAGTACTTC. Translating it yields CASSLAGGIYEQYF.

This clone has a handful of counts. In nucleotides, the CDR3 is TGTGCCAGCAGCCCGTATAGCGGGAGGGAAAATGAGCAGTTCTTC. It yields the protein CASSPYSGRENEQFF. The rearrangement links TRBV7-6 to TRBJ2-1; 11 positions agree with TRBD2. Germline V CDR1 and CDR2: SGHVS, FNYEAQ. The J segment lost 7 bases and the V segment lost 5 bases, leaving 7 bases of the junction unmatched. The CDR3 is made up of 15 amino acids.

This clone was seen a few times. The chain recombines TRBV9 with TRBJ2-2; D not certain. The V gene's germline CDR1 is SGDLS and CDR2 YYNGEE. The CDR3 spans 11 residues. V was cut by 5 bases and J by 6 bases, with 5 bases left in between. CDR3 sequence reads: CASRASGELFF. The CDR3 nucleotides read TGTGCCAGCAGGGCTTCCGGGGAGCTGTTTTTT.

This clone was seen only a few times. This specimen includes other DNA sequences encoding the same CDR3. This sequence joins TRBV5-1 and TRBJ1-1; possibly TRBD1 for D (6 bases). V lost 3 bases, J lost 1 base, and 7 bases lay in between. The germline V gene encodes CDR1 SGHRS and CDR2 YFSETQ. The CDR3 loop spans 13 amino acids. CDR3 DNA sequence: TGCGCCAGCAGCTCACAGGGGAACACTGAAGCTTTCTTT. Encoded protein: CASSSQGNTEAFF. The whole variable domain, filled in from reference TRBV5-1 and TRBJ1-1, reads KAGVTQTPRYLIKTRGQQVTLSCSPISGHRSVSWYQQTPGQGLQFLFEYFSETQRNKGNFPGRFSGRQFSNSRSEMNVSTLELGDSALYLCASSSQGNTEAFFGQGTRLTVV.

The rearrangement uses TRBV7-2 and TRBJ1-2; no firm D call. Per the germline V gene, CDR1 is SGHTA and CDR2 is FQGNSA. This CDR3 spans 15 amino acids. The V end was cut by 2 bases, the J end by 5 bases, with 15 bases between. As DNA, the CDR3 is TGTGCCAGCAGCTTAATCCGTATTACAGAGTATGGCTACACCTTC. Its protein is CASSLIRITEYGYTF.

V is TRBV4-2 and J is TRBJ2-5, with D possibly matching TRBD2 (6 bases). Germline V gene lookup returns CDR1 LGHNA and CDR2 YNFKEQ. V was cut by 0 bases and J by 5 bases, with 10 bases left in between. The CDR3 covers 14 residues. The CDR3 DNA follows: TGTGCCAGCAGCCAAGATTTCGCGGGGGAGACCCAGTACTTC. It codes for CASSQDFAGETQYF.

This chain links TRBV10-3 with TRBJ1-1; 8 nucleotides match TRBD1. Losses at the gene ends were 3 bases for V and 1 base for J; bases not matched to a gene: 7. CDR1 and CDR2 (germline): ENHRY, SYGVKD. There are 16 residues in the CDR3. CDR3: CAISEQGETGNTEAFF. CDR3 sequence (DNA): TGTGCCATCAGTGAACAGGGGGAAACTGGGAACACTGAAGCTTTCTTT.

The chain is built from TRBV5-4 and TRBJ1-2; 9 positions match TRBD1. V was clipped by 6 bases and J by 4 bases; unmatched bases: 4. Germline V lookup: CDR1 SGHNT, CDR2 YYREEE (reference sequence). The CDR3 extends over 13 amino acids. The CDR3 reads CASIEQGAYGYTF. DNA of the CDR3: TGTGCCAGCATCGAACAGGGGGCCTATGGCTACACCTTC.

CDR3 bases: TGTGCCACCGGTCCCCTCGGGGCTAGCGGGAGGGTAGAGTTCTTC. Translated, it gives CATGPLGASGRVEFF. The chain carries TRBV6-6 and TRBJ2-1; the match to TRBD2 covers 12 bases. This CDR3 region has 15 residues. CDR1 and CDR2 (germline): MNHNY, SVGAGI (reference sequence). V gave up 10 bases and J gave up 14 bases; unmatched junction bases: 18.

This clone came up a few times. This chain joins TRBV11-2 and TRBJ2-1, with 7 bases lining up with TRBD2. With 1 base clipped from V and 2 bases from J, the junction kept 2 bases outside the gene matches. The germline CDR1 and CDR2 sequences are SGHAT and FQNNGV. The CDR3 covers 15 residues. The CDR3 loop is CASSLGSGTYNEQFF. CDR3 coding DNA: TGTGCCAGCAGCTTAGGGAGCGGGACCTACAATGAGCAGTTCTTC.

The chain links TRBV9 to TRBJ2-5; unclear D gene. Germline CDR1 and CDR2: SGDLS and YYNGEE. The CDR3 is 14 amino acids. V gave up 0 bases and J gave up 5 bases, with 11 bases separating them. CDR3 region: CASSVGPNSETQYF. The CDR3 DNA reads as TGTGCCAGCAGCGTAGGTCCTAACAGCGAGACCCAGTACTTC.

Comment on this clone: Within the sample, other DNA sequences also encode this same CDR3. The chain is built from TRBV5-1 and TRBJ2-5, with 7 bases lining up with TRBD2. The trim removed 4 bases at V and 3 bases at J, leaving 12 bases unmatched. CDR3 length equals 16 residues. The germline V gene encodes CDR1 SGHRS and CDR2 YFSETQ. CDR3 DNA: TGCGCCAGCAGCGGGCCAACTGGGACTACGGAAGAGACCCAGTACTTC. Protein: CASSGPTGTTEETQYF.

The genes are TRBV18 and TRBJ1-1, with 7 bases lining up with TRBD1. Germline CDR1 reads KGHSH; CDR2 reads LQKENI. Trimming took 1 base from V and 3 from J; bases not matched to a gene: 2. The length of the CDR3 is 14 residues. This CDR3 is CASSPRDSDTEAFF. CDR3 DNA sequence: TGTGCCAGCTCACCACGGGACAGCGACACTGAAGCTTTCTTT.

The chain combines TRBV4-1 with TRBJ2-7, with 9 positions matching TRBD1. CDR1 is MGHRA, CDR2 YSYEKL, per germline. The CDR3 extends over 15 amino acids. V lost 4 bases, J lost 1 base, and 5 bases stayed unmatched. The chain's CDR3 is CASSRDRGGSYEQYF. The CDR3, as DNA: TGCGCCAGCAGCCGTGACAGGGGGGGGTCCTACGAGCAGTACTTC.

The V gene is TRBV29-1, the J gene TRBJ2-3; 11 nucleotides agree with TRBD2. The CDR3 has 15 amino acids. Looked up from germline, CDR1 is SQVTM and CDR2 is ANQGSEA. V lost 1 base, J lost 0 bases, and 0 bases stayed unmatched. CDR3 residues: CSVEGLAGSTDTQYF. As DNA, the CDR3 is TGCAGCGTTGAAGGACTAGCGGGGAGCACAGATACGCAGTATTTT.

This clone was counted once. The junction and the germline gene differ at one end; a read error may be behind it. V and J are TRBV7-7 and TRBJ2-1; 13 bases fit TRBD2. The CDR3 covers 15 residues. Per the germline V gene, CDR1 is SSHAT and CDR2 is FNYEAQ (reference sequence). CDR3 DNA sequence: TGTGCTAGCAGCATCGGGACTAGCGGGAACAATGAGCAGTTCTTC. Protein product: CASSIGTSGNNEQFF.

The chain links TRBV15 to TRBJ2-5, with a tentative D call TRBD2 (6 bases). The CDR3 covers 16 residues. The germline CDR1 and CDR2 sequences are LNHNV and YYDKDF (reference sequence). Between the trimmed V and J ends, which lost 3 bases and 3 bases, there was a span of 17 bases. The CDR3 here is CATSSIEGGGEETQYF. Here the CDR3 DNA reads TGTGCCACCAGCAGTATAGAGGGTGGAGGGGAAGAGACCCAGTACTTC. The full variable domain, with the rest looked up from reference TRBV15 and TRBJ2-5, is DAMVIQNPRYQVTQFGKPVTLSCSQTLNHNVMYWYQQKSSQAPKLLFHYYDKDFNNEADTPDNFQSRRPNTSFCFLDIRSPGLGDTAMYLCATSSIEGGGEETQYFGPGTRLLVL.

This clone was seen a handful of times. The J gene is TRBJ2-7, the V gene TRBV4-1; 11 bases are shared with TRBD2. With 0 bases clipped from V and 3 bases from J, the junction kept 4 bases outside the gene matches. In germline, CDR1 is MGHRA, CDR2 YSYEKL. This CDR3 comprises 16 residues. CDR3 residues: CASSQDSSGRLYEQYF. Written as DNA, the CDR3 is TGCGCCAGCAGCCAAGACTCTAGCGGGAGGCTCTACGAGCAGTACTTC.

V gene TRBV2 combines with J gene TRBJ1-1, with no clear D. CDR1 SNHLY and CDR2 FYNNEI come from the germline V gene. V lost 4 bases and J 4 bases, leaving 13 bases between the germline ends. This CDR3 is built from 14 residues. CDR3 sequence reads: CASSAFRGSTEAFF. The CDR3 coding sequence is TGTGCCAGCAGTGCCTTCAGAGGGAGCACTGAAGCTTTCTTT.

V is TRBV27 and J is TRBJ2-3; 10 nucleotides align to TRBD1. Germline CDR1 reads MNHEY; CDR2 reads SMNVEV (reference sequence). The CDR3 is 14 amino acids. Germline trimming cut 8 bases from V and 4 bases from J; bases unmatched to any gene: 6. In nucleotides, the CDR3 is TGTGCCAGCGGGGACAGGGGACCTGCAGATACGCAGTATTTT. Translated, it gives CASGDRGPADTQYF.

This chain uses TRBV7-8 with TRBJ1-5; the D is unclear. Per germline, CDR1 SGHVS and CDR2 FQNEAQ. V was shortened by 2 bases and J by 7 bases, with 12 bases between the two germline ends. The CDR3 is 14 amino acids. The DNA for the CDR3 is TGTGCCAGCAGCTTAAAGGTGAGGGAGCAGCCCCAGCATTTT. Translation gives CASSLKVREQPQHF.

This rearrangement joins TRBV5-1 to TRBJ1-2; 8 positions match TRBD1. The CDR3 spans 17 residues. Per germline, CDR1 SGHRS and CDR2 YFSETQ. V gave up 3 bases and J gave up 4 bases; unmatched junction bases: 14. The CDR3 coding sequence is TGCGCCAGCAGCTCCGACCCTAACGTAGACAGGGGCTATGGCTACACCTTC. Encoded protein: CASSSDPNVDRGYGYTF.

The CDR3 reads CAIQRALTDTQYF. The CDR3 DNA reads TGTGCCATCCAGCGGGCCCTCACAGATACGCAGTATTTT. This rearrangement joins TRBV28 to TRBJ2-3; TRBD2 is a possible D gene (6 bases). CDR1 and CDR2 from the germline V gene are MDHEN and SYDVKM. Trimming left V 10 bases short and J 2 bases short, with 13 bases between. The CDR3 contains 13 residues.

The V and J genes are TRBV5-4 and TRBJ2-7, with 8 bases identical to TRBD2. Trimming cost V 0 bases and J 1 base; bases outside gene matches: 3. CDR3 length equals 15 residues. Germline-derived CDR1 and CDR2 are SGHNT and YYREEE (reference sequence). The CDR3 DNA reads as TGTGCCAGCAGCTTGGTGGTAGCGGGGTCCTACGAGCAGTACTTC. Translating gives CASSLVVAGSYEQYF.

The genes are TRBV2 and TRBJ2-7; D is ambiguous. This CDR3 has 13 residues. Trimming stripped 7 bases from V and 3 bases from J, with 13 bases between. The germline CDR1 and CDR2 sequences are SNHLY and FYNNEI. CDR3 sequence reads: CASTGQVLYEQYF. In DNA, the CDR3 is TGTGCCAGCACTGGGCAGGTTCTCTACGAGCAGTACTTC.